These T cell receptor beta chains were read from a single sample in a study of cytomegalovirus exposure and HLA in healthy donors. The protocol was immunoSEQ multiplex PCR, while the TCRdb copy is restricted to in-frame clones and leaves out a portion. The sample has some 160,000 clones, roughly 84% seen once. The specimen sequenced was PBMCs. The source of these receptors is a woman between 18 and 29 years old in good health and CMV-seronegative. The conserved cysteine and the conserved F or W are not part of the CDR3 here.

v_gene	j_gene	CDR3aa
TRBV27	TRBJ1-2	ASSFLRAGAQQGYGYT
TRBV29-1	TRBJ1-1	SVVPGQGISEAF
TRBV21-1	TRBJ1-3	ASSKKGGQGCVYTIY
TRBV27	TRBJ1-1	ASSLSASAGTEAF
TRBV12-5	TRBJ2-1	ASGPGQDNEQF
TRBV9	TRBJ1-5	ASSVGQGANQPQH
TRBV28	TRBJ1-1	ASLVRWDSQDTEAF
TRBV9	TRBJ2-3	ASSVVAGGTDTQY
TRBV27	TRBJ1-6	ASSPDHYNSPLH
TRBV7-2	TRBJ2-7	ASSPDPRDEQY
TRBV5-5	TRBJ2-1	ASSLVAGGYNEQF
TRBV5-1	TRBJ2-7	ASSLVGSPEQY
TRBV29-1	TRBJ1-2	SVDGAFYGYT
TRBV7-9	TRBJ1-2	SSSLALALKGYT
TRBV29-1	TRBJ1-2	SVTTGDGYT
TRBV19	TRBJ1-5	ASSIRQGAKFGNQPQH
TRBV18	TRBJ1-1	ASSKRDTLMNTEAF
TRBV19	TRBJ2-3	ASSRTGRTDTQY
TRBV7-9	TRBJ1-1	ASSLEGRSTEAF
TRBV7-8	TRBJ1-1	ASSLARGPGQGLGHTEAF
TRBV11-3	TRBJ1-1	ASSFDRGPYTEAF
TRBV2	TRBJ2-7	ASSGTGYEQY
TRBV30	TRBJ1-2	AWSVLPDRFDNYGYT
TRBV2	TRBJ2-1	ASIDSTGMNEQF
TRBV19	TRBJ1-2	ASSTRREGGGYT
TRBV4-1	TRBJ1-2	ASKGERNYGYT
TRBV13	TRBJ2-6	ASSPPGALPLSGANVLT
TRBV19	TRBJ1-5	ASSTRRQKTYSNQPQH
TRBV11-3	TRBJ2-3	ASSLGRRSTDTQY
TRBV29-1	TRBJ1-3	SVDQGISGNTIY
TRBV6-5	TRBJ2-5	ASSYLSAGPEETQY
TRBV5-1	TRBJ1-2	ASRSDSYGYT
TRBV5-6	TRBJ2-1	ASSLTSVEQF
TRBV2	TRBJ1-5	ASSEGGSPQPQH
TRBV5-4	TRBJ1-2	ASSPDFYGYT
TRBV9	TRBJ1-1	ASSVVTNTEAF
TRBV15	TRBJ1-5	ATSWGPGQPQH
TRBV5-1	TRBJ2-7	ASSLEARGFYEQY
TRBV5-1	TRBJ2-7	ASSFTGQSSYEQY
TRBV9	TRBJ2-3	ASSVAGTDTQY
TRBV21-1	TRBJ2-2	ASSKTLAGGPGTGELF
TRBV30	TRBJ1-5	AWSSRQEPQH
TRBV7-8	TRBJ2-5	ASSSSLGGQETQY
TRBV7-9	TRBJ1-2	ASSWNSGDGYT
TRBV11-3	TRBJ2-7	ASSLSDPREQY
TRBV6-5	TRBJ1-3	ASSYWGGYSGNTIY
TRBV6-5	TRBJ2-7	ASRIHQGGQDEQY
TRBV5-6	TRBJ1-2	ASSLTGHGYT
TRBV5-1	TRBJ2-1	ASTLRFGHEQF
TRBV6-5	TRBJ1-5	ASSYSGGRQPQH
TRBV29-1	TRBJ1-2	SVEGAGIGYT
TRBV25-1	TRBJ2-7	ASSEGTGSSGEQY
TRBV25-1	TRBJ2-3	ASSDPRGPTDTQY
TRBV6-6	TRBJ1-6	ASSYSIEPGGSPLH
TRBV4-2	TRBJ1-3	ASSQPPGTGGTPAGNTIY
TRBV4-1	TRBJ1-5	ASSQSATGGMGNQPQH